The 12 T cell receptor beta chains in this list originate from one sample, sequenced in a study of cytomegalovirus exposure and HLA in healthy donors. PCR employed 60 Vbeta and 13 Jbeta primers. This table comes from immunoSEQ multiplex PCR, and its TCRdb copy is limited to in-frame clones, with some not included. Found here are about 200,000 clones, around four fifths of them singletons; the top ten hold 3.5% to 4%. The source material was PBMCs. Receptors were obtained from a male donor in good health and CMV-seronegative.

The chain links TRBV6-5 to TRBJ1-2; 7 positions match TRBD1. The junction had 9 bases not matched to a gene; V was cut back by 2 bases and J by 6 bases. The CDR3 sequence is 15 residues long. Germline-derived CDR1 and CDR2 are MNHEY and SVGAGI. The DNA of the CDR3 is TGTGCCAGCAGTTACACCCCGACAGGGAACGATGGCTACACCTTC. It encodes CASSYTPTGNDGYTF.

The V call is TRBV19, the J call TRBJ2-1; tentative D call: TRBD2 (5 bases). CDR1 and CDR2 (germline): LNHDA, SQIVND (reference sequence). Trimming pared 3 bases from V and 1 base from J, leaving 16 bases between. The CDR3 contains 17 residues. The CDR3 DNA reads as TGTGCCAGTAGTATGGGGAACGGGGTTCTTTCCTACAATGAGCAGTTCTTC. Amino acid sequence: CASSMGNGVLSYNEQFF.

J is TRBJ1-3 and V is TRBV28; D not certain. This CDR3 contains 13 residues. Trimming removed 5 bases from V and 9 bases from J, with 14 bases in between. Germline V gene sequence: CDR1 MDHEN, CDR2 SYDVKM. CDR3 region: CASSPHPSGTIYF. As DNA, the CDR3 is TGTGCCAGCAGTCCCCACCCCTCGGGCACCATATATTTT.

The genes are TRBV29-1 and TRBJ2-5; 9 bases map to TRBD2. The CDR3 is 14 amino acids. Losses at the gene ends were 5 bases for V and 5 bases for J; bases not matched to a gene: 9. From germline, CDR1 is SQVTM and CDR2 ANQGSEA. This chain's CDR3 is CSVRSGGYRETQYF. CDR3 coding DNA: TGCAGCGTTAGAAGCGGGGGGTACAGGGAGACCCAGTACTTC.

In this sample, this clone turned up once. The chain has TRBV5-1 and TRBJ2-1; 8 nucleotides line up with TRBD2. The CDR3 has 14 amino acids. Germline CDR1 is SGHRS and CDR2 is YFSETQ. The V segment lost 2 bases and the J segment 3 bases; nucleotides outside the gene matches: 1. The CDR3 protein is CASSLLADYNEQFF. The CDR3 region has the DNA TGCGCCAGCAGCTTACTAGCGGACTACAATGAGCAGTTCTTC.

The chain's CDR3 is CASSLGNFRGDSPLHF. The CDR3 bases are TGTGCCAGCAGTTTAGGGAATTTCCGGGGGGATTCACCCCTCCACTTT. The chain uses TRBV28 and TRBJ1-6; weak D call: TRBD1 (5 bases). The CDR3 has 16 amino acids. Trimming shortened V by 2 bases and J by 8 bases, and 16 bases separated the two germline ends. In germline, CDR1 is MDHEN, CDR2 SYDVKM.

About this clone: An end of the junction differs from the germline gene, which may be a read error. This chain joins TRBV27 and TRBJ1-1; 8 bases are a match to TRBD1. Germline CDR1 reads MNHEY; CDR2 reads SMNVEV (reference sequence). CDR3 length equals 15 residues. The CDR3 nucleotides read TGTGCCAGCAGTCCCCGGACAGGGATGAACACTAAAGCTTTCTTT. The encoded protein is CASSPRTGMNTKAFF.

This clone has more than one count but fewer than ten. V usage is TRBV19 and J usage is TRBJ1-5, with 8 bases aligning to TRBD1. The length of the CDR3 is 14 residues. CDR1 is LNHDA and CDR2 is SQIVND in the germline V gene (reference sequence). V was clipped by 5 bases and J by 1 base; unmatched bases: 1. The CDR3 nucleotides read TGTGCCAGTAGTCAGGGGGCCAGCAATCAGCCCCAGCATTTT. Amino acid sequence: CASSQGASNQPQHF.

This clone has a handful of counts. The V call is TRBV7-6, the J call TRBJ2-2, with TRBD1 as a possible D gene (6 bases). Germline V gene lookup returns CDR1 SGHVS and CDR2 FNYEAQ. Between the trimmed V and J ends, which lost 3 bases and 6 bases, there was a span of 17 bases. CDR3 size: 16 residues. Here the CDR3 DNA reads TGTGCCAGCAGCTTTGGTCCCTCACAGGGATCCGGGGAGCTGTTTTTT. This codes for CASSFGPSQGSGELFF. Filled out from reference TRBV7-6 and TRBJ2-2, the complete variable domain reads GAGVSQSPRYKVTKRGQDVALRCDPISGHVSLYWYRQALGQGPEFLTYFNYEAQQDKSGLPNDRFSAERPEGSISTLTIQRTEQRDSAMYRCASSFGPSQGSGELFFGEGSRLTVL.

The chain couples TRBV6-1 to TRBJ2-7; maybe TRBD2 (5 bases). V was clipped by 4 bases and J by 3 bases, with 13 bases between them. This CDR3 is 14 amino acids long. CDR1 is MNHNS, CDR2 SASEGT, per germline. As DNA, the CDR3 is TGTGCCAGCAGTGCGACTACCACACTCTACGAGCAGTACTTC. Residues: CASSATTTLYEQYF.

This clone was counted only a few times. The DNA of the CDR3 is TGTGCCAGCAGCGACAGGGACCAAGAGACCCAGTACTTC. The encoded protein is CASSDRDQETQYF. The V and J genes are TRBV9 and TRBJ2-5, with D possibly being TRBD1 (6 bases). The CDR3 has 13 amino acids. V was cut by 3 bases and J by 0 bases, with 6 bases left in between. Germline CDR1 reads SGDLS; CDR2 reads YYNGEE.

V usage is TRBV30 and J usage is TRBJ2-6; TRBD1 matches at 9 bases. CDR3 length: 14 amino acids. V shed 6 bases, J shed 2 bases, and the junction held 2 bases outside the gene matches. CDR1 and CDR2 from the germline V gene are GTSNPN and SVGIG (reference sequence). The CDR3: CACGTGTGANVLTF. For the CDR3, the DNA is TGTGCCTGCGGGACAGGGACTGGGGCCAACGTCCTGACTTTC.